This passage covers 4 T cell receptor beta chains from one sample sequenced in a study of T-cell memory formation after mild COVID-19. TCRdb used MiXCR to reprocess the 5' RACE reads, holding one entry per CDR3 protein. The table lists just under 150,000 distinct CDR3 sequences, about 6% of them singletons. Material for sequencing was PBMCs or a T cell subset sorted from them (not recorded which). The source of these receptors is an adult woman who had mild COVID-19 (a few samples of this study predate the infection). Cell type and time point are not known.

The sample holds many counts of this clonotype. The gene calls are TRBV10-3 and TRBJ1-1; 7 bases are shared with TRBD1. The ends lost 0 bases at V and 3 bases at J; junction bases unmatched: 10. CDR3 length equals 17 residues. In germline, CDR1 is ENHRY, CDR2 SYGVKD. CDR3 in DNA: TGTGCCATCAGTGAGTCCGGGACAGCCCATGCCTACACTGAAGCTTTCTTT. It is translated as CAISESGTAHAYTEAFF.

Here the CDR3 reads CASSLVVEQFF. The CDR3 DNA reads TGCGCCAGCAGCTTGGTAGTTGAGCAGTTCTTC. The V call is TRBV5-1, the J call TRBJ2-1; D not certain. The germline V gene encodes CDR1 SGHRS and CDR2 YFSETQ. The CDR3 has 11 residues. Deletions cut 0 bases from V and 9 bases from J, with 4 bases between.

This chain connects TRBV5-1 to TRBJ1-5; D is uncertain. The V end was cut by 0 bases, the J end by 5 bases, with 12 bases between. The CDR3 contains 15 residues. Germline loops: CDR1 SGHRS, CDR2 YFSETQ. The CDR3 region is CASSLANEDYQPQHF. The DNA of the CDR3 is TGCGCCAGCAGCTTGGCCAACGAAGATTATCAGCCCCAGCATTTT.

A word on this clonotype: Given a much more abundant clone one base away, this may be a read error. This chain links TRBV7-9 with TRBJ2-3, with a possible D match to TRBD2 (5 bases). The CDR3 consists of 16 residues. Germline-derived CDR1 and CDR2 are SEHNR and FQNEAQ (reference sequence). CDR3 sequence (DNA): TGTGCCAGCAGCTTAACTGGCCTAGCATACACAGATGCGCAGTATTTT. The encoded protein is CASSLTGLAYTDAQYF.